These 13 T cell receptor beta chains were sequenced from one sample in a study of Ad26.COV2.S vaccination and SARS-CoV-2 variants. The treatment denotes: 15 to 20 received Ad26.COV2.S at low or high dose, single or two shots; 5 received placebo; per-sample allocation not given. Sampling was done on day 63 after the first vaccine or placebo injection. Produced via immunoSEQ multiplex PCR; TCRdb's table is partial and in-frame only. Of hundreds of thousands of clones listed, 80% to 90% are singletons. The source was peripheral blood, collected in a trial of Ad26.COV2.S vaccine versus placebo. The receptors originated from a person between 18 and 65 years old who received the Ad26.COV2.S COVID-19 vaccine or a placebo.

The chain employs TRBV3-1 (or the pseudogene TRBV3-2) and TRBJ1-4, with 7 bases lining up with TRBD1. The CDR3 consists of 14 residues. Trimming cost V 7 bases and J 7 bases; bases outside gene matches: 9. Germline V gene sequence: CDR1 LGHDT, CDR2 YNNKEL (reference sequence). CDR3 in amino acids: CASTLGQGGEKLFF. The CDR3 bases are TGTGCCAGCACCCTAGGGCAGGGGGGTGAAAAACTGTTTTTT.

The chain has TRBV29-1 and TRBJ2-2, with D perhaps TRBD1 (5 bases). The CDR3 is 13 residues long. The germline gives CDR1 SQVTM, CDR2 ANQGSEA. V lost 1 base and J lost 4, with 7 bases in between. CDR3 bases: TGCAGCGTTGAAGCAGGGCCCACCGGGGAGCTGTTTTTT. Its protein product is CSVEAGPTGELFF.

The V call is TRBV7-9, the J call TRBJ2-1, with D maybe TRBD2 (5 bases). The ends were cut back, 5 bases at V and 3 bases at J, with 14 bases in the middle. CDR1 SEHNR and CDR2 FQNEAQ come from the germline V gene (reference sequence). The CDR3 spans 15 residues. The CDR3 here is CASSPGLFIYNEQFF. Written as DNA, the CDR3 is TGTGCCAGCAGCCCTGGACTCTTTATCTACAATGAGCAGTTCTTC.

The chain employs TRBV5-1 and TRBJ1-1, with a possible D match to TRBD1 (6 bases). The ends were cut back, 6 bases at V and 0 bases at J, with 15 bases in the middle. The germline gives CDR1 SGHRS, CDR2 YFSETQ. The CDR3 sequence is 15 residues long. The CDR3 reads CASTEQGVVNTEAFF. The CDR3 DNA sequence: TGCGCCAGCACAGAACAGGGAGTCGTGAACACTGAAGCTTTCTTT.

CDR3 sequence reads: CAWTVYNEQFF. The CDR3 nucleotides are TGTGCCTGGACGGTGTACAATGAGCAGTTCTTC. This sequence joins TRBV30 and TRBJ2-1; no clear D. The CDR3 has 11 amino acids. Germline V gene lookup returns CDR1 GTSNPN and CDR2 SVGIG (reference sequence). Trimming stripped 4 bases from V and 4 bases from J, with 5 bases between.

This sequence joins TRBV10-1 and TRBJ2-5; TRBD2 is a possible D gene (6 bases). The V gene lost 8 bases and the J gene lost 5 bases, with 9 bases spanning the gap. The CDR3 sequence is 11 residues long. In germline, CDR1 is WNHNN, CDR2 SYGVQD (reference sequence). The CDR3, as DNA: TGCGCCAGCGGGGAGGCCGAGACCCAGTACTTC. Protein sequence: CASGEAETQYF.

The CDR3 DNA reads as TGTGCCAGCAGCGGCCCTAATGAAAAACTGTTTTTT. Its protein product is CASSGPNEKLFF. The rearrangement uses TRBV9 and TRBJ1-4; D is unclear. The CDR3 runs to 12 residues. Deletions cut 3 bases from V and 3 bases from J, with 3 bases between. Germline assignment: CDR1 SGDLS and CDR2 YYNGEE.

DNA for the CDR3: TGTGCCAGCAGTGAAATAGGGCAGGGGAGGGAGACCCAGTACTTC. Translating gives CASSEIGQGRETQYF. V usage is TRBV6-1 and J usage is TRBJ2-5, with D perhaps matching TRBD1 or TRBD2 (6 bases each). This CDR3 is 15 amino acids long. The V gene lost 2 bases and the J gene lost 5 bases, with 15 bases spanning the gap. Germline CDR1 and CDR2: MNHNS and SASEGT.

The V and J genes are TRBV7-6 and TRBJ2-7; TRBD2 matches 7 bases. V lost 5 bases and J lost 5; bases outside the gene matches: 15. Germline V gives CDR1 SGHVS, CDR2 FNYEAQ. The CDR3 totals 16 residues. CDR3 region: CASSPPLREGPDEQYF. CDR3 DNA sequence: TGTGCCAGCAGCCCACCCCTTAGGGAGGGACCCGACGAGCAGTACTTC.

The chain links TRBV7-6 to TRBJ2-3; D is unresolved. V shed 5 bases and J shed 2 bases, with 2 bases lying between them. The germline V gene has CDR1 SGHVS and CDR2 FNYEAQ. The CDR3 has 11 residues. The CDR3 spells CASSATDTQYF. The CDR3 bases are TGTGCCAGCAGCGCCACAGATACGCAGTATTTT.

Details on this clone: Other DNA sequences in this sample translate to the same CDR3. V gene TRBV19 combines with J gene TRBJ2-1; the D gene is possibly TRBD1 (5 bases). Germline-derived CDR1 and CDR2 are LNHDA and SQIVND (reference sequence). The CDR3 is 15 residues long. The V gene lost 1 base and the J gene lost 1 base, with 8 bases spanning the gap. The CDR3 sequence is CASSIGQGSYNEQFF. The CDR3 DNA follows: TGTGCCAGTAGTATAGGGCAGGGTTCCTACAATGAGCAGTTCTTC.

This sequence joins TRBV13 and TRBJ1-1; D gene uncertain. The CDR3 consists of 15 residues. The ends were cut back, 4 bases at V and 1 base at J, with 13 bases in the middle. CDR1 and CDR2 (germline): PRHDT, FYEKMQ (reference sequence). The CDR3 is CASSSTSGPNTEAFF. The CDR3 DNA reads TGTGCCAGCAGCTCAACCTCCGGCCCGAACACTGAAGCTTTCTTT. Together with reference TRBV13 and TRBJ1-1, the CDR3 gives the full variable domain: AAGVIQSPRHLIKEKRETATLKCYPIPRHDTVYWYQQGPGQDPQFLISFYEKMQSDKGSIPDRFSAQQFSDYHSELNMSSLELGDSALYFCASSSTSGPNTEAFFGQGTRLTVV.

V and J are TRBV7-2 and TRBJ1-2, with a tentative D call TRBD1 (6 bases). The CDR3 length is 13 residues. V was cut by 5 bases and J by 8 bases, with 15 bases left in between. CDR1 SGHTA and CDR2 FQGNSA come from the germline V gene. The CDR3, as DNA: TGTGCCAGCAGCCCGGACAGCCAGGGGGGCTACACCTTC. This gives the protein CASSPDSQGGYTF.